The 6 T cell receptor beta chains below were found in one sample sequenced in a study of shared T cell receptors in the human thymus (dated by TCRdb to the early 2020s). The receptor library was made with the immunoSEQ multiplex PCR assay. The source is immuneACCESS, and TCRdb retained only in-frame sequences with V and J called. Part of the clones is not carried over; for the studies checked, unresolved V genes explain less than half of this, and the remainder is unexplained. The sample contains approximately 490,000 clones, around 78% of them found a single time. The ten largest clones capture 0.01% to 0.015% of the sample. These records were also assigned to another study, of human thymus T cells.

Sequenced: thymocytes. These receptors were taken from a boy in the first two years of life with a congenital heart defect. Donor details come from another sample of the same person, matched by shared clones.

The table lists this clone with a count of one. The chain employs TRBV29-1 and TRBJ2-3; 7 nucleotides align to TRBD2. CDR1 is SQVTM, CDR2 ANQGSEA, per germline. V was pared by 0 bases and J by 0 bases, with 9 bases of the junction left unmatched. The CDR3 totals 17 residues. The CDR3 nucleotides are TGCAGCGTTGAAGATCCATGGCGGGGGAAGAGCACAGATACGCAGTATTTT. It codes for CSVEDPWRGKSTDTQYF.

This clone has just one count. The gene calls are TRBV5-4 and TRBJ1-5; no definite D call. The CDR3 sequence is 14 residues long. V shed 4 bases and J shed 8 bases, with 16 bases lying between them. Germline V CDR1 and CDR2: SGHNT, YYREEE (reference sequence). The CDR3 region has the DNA TGTGCCAGCAGCAAAGGACTCCCCTTAGAGCCCCAGCATTTT. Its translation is CASSKGLPLEPQHF. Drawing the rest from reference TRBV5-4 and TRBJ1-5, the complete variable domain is ETGVTQSPTHLIKTRGQQVTLRCSSQSGHNTVSWYQQALGQGPQFIFQYYREEENGRGNFPPRFSGLQFPNYSSELNVNALELDDSALYLCASSKGLPLEPQHFGDGTRLSIL.

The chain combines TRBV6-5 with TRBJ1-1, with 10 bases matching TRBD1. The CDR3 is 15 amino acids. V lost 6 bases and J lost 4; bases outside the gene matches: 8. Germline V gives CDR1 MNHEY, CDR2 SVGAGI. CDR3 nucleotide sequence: TGTGCCAGCAGCATTCCGCGGACAGGGGGCACTGAAGCTTTCTTT. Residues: CASSIPRTGGTEAFF.

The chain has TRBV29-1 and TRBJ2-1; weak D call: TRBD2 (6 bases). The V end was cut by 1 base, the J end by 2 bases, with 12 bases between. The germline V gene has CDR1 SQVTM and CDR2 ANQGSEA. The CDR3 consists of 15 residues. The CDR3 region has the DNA TGCAGCGTTGAAGTGCTGGGACTGCCCTACAATGAGCAGTTCTTC. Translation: CSVEVLGLPYNEQFF.

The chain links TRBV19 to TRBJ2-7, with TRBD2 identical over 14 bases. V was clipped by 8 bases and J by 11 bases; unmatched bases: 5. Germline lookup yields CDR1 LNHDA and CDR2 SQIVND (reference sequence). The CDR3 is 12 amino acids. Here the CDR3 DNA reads TGTGCCAGTGGACTAGCGGGAGGCCCGGAGTACTTC. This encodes CASGLAGGPEYF.

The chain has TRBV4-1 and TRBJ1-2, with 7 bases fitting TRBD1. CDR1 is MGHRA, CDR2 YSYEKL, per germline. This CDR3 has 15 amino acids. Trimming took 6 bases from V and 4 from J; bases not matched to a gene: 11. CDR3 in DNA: TGCGCCAGCAGTCCGGTCTTCGACAGGGCCTATGGCTACACCTTC. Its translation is CASSPVFDRAYGYTF.